This T cell receptor (beta chain) was identified in a study of blood T cell repertoires in COVID-19. With 7 bases clipped from V and 5 bases from J, the junction kept 9 bases outside the gene matches. This CDR3 contains 15 residues. CDR1 is SGHRS and CDR2 is YFSETQ in the germline V gene. This table comes from immunoSEQ multiplex PCR, and its TCRdb copy is limited to in-frame clones, with some not included. The sample shows about 180,000 clones, about 82% of them seen only once. The chain combines TRBV5-1 with TRBJ2-3, with 11 bases matching TRBD2. Sequenced sample: PBMCs or T cells enriched from blood (not recorded which). The TCR sequence derives from a woman in her 30s who had recovered from COVID-19. The DNA of the CDR3 is TGCGCCAGCGGGATCGGGACTAGCGGTTTAGATACGCAGTATTTT. Translation gives CASGIGTSGLDTQYF.